The clone carrying this T cell receptor (beta chain) was observed once. TCRdb keeps only in-frame clones here, not all; method: immunoSEQ multiplex PCR. This sample has roughly 78,000 clones, with more than 75% found just once. These data originate in a study of blood T cell repertoires in COVID-19. Turning to the study itself: Nucleic acid was either cDNA or gDNA, and it came from T cells, B-cell-depleted T cells, or PBMCs.

Germline CDR1 and CDR2: SGHTA and FQGNSA. The CDR3 has 15 amino acids. Trimming cost V 4 bases and J 4 bases; bases outside gene matches: 6. The TCR originated in a woman aged 55-75 years with acute or convalescent COVID-19. The chain uses TRBV7-2 and TRBJ2-7; 11 nucleotides align to TRBD1. The sequencing input was peripheral blood. CDR3 loop: CASSSGQGAYYEQYF. CDR3 in DNA: TGTGCCAGCAGCTCTGGACAGGGGGCGTATTACGAGCAGTACTTC.